The 20 T cell receptor beta chains below all came from one sample that was sequenced in a study of response to subunit inactivated influenza vaccine. TCRdb fed the RT-PCR reads into MiXCR, producing one record per CDR3 protein. The data hold about 240,000 distinct CDR3 sequences, with roughly an eighth observed a single time. This sample comprised non-naive T cells sorted from PBMCs, obtained less than 15 days before vaccination. These receptors were taken from a man aged 50 to 59 who received an inactivated influenza vaccine.

At least ten counts were recorded for this clonotype. The V gene is TRBV12-3 or TRBV12-4, the J gene TRBJ2-5; D possibly corresponds to TRBD2 (6 bases). The CDR3 spans 14 residues. V was cut by 3 bases and J by 5 bases, with 13 bases left in between. This CDR3 is CASSFRSGGETQYF. The CDR3 nucleotides are TGTGCCAGCAGTTTTAGGAGTGGGGGGGAGACCCAGTACTTC.

Of note for this clonotype: A much larger clone sits a single nucleotide away, making a read error possible. The chain uses TRBV5-1 and TRBJ2-3; 8 bases line up with TRBD1. The length of the CDR3 is 15 residues. In germline, CDR1 is SGHRS, CDR2 YFSETQ. The CDR3, as DNA: TGCGCCAGCAGCTTGGACAGGGGGATGTTTGATAAGCAGTATTTT. Residues: CASSLDRGMFDKQYF.

The chain recombines TRBV19 with TRBJ1-1; 9 positions agree with TRBD1. Germline CDR1 and CDR2: LNHDA and SQIVND (reference sequence). After removal of 6 bases from V and 4 bases from J, the junction contained 18 bases not matched to a gene. This CDR3 contains 18 residues. Here the CDR3 reads CASSPRGGTGGRGTEAFF. The CDR3 nucleotides are TGTGCCAGTAGCCCCCGTGGGGGCACAGGGGGCCGGGGCACTGAAGCTTTCTTT.

As for this clonotype: Germline is not matched at one junction end, which may reflect a read error. V gene TRBV5-1 combines with J gene TRBJ2-7, with 7 positions matching TRBD1. CDR1 is SGHRS and CDR2 is YFSETQ in the germline V gene. CDR3 size: 14 residues. Here the CDR3 DNA reads TGCGCCAGCAGTTTGGGACAGTCTCCCCACGAGCAGTACTTC. It yields the protein CASSLGQSPHEQYF.

This clonotype has ten or more counts. The chain couples TRBV7-8 to TRBJ2-7, with TRBD2 identical over 9 bases. Trimming removed 3 bases from V and 5 bases from J; junction bases left unmatched: 5. The CDR3 spans 14 residues. Germline assignment: CDR1 SGHVS and CDR2 FQNEAQ. The CDR3 nucleotides are TGTGCCAGCAGCTTTAGCGGGAGAATTGACGAGCAGTACTTC. It specifies CASSFSGRIDEQYF.

This rearrangement joins TRBV5-1 to TRBJ2-5; 7 bases fit TRBD1. Germline V gene sequence: CDR1 SGHRS, CDR2 YFSETQ. The CDR3 contains 15 residues. With 4 bases clipped from V and 5 bases from J, the junction kept 11 bases outside the gene matches. The CDR3 DNA sequence: TGCGCCAGCAGCGTGGGACAGCGAGAATGGGAGACCCAGTACTTC. Translating gives CASSVGQREWETQYF.

The sample holds a few counts of this clonotype. The chain uses TRBV27 and TRBJ2-5, with 10 bases lining up with TRBD2. The CDR3 extends over 17 amino acids. Germline V lookup: CDR1 MNHEY, CDR2 SMNVEV (reference sequence). V was pared by 0 bases and J by 3 bases, with 7 bases of the junction left unmatched. CDR3 residues: CASSLSASGGWKETQYF. The CDR3 DNA sequence: TGTGCCAGCAGTTTATCGGCTAGCGGGGGTTGGAAAGAGACCCAGTACTTC.

The J gene is TRBJ1-1, the V gene TRBV2; D ambiguous. The ends were cut back, 7 bases at V and 0 bases at J, with 15 bases in the middle. The CDR3 extends over 15 amino acids. CDR1 is SNHLY, CDR2 FYNNEI, per germline. The CDR3 DNA sequence: TGTGCCAGCACTGCCGGGAGGGCAGTGAACACTGAAGCTTTCTTT. Its translation: CASTAGRAVNTEAFF.

The rearrangement joins TRBV3-1 to TRBJ2-1, with D maybe TRBD2 (6 bases). Germline CDR1 is LGHDT and CDR2 is YNNKEL (reference sequence). The CDR3 sequence is 16 residues long. Trimming stripped 0 bases from V and 3 bases from J, with 12 bases between. CDR3 in DNA: TGTGCCAGCAGCCAAGAGGCTGGCGGGATCTACAATGAGCAGTTCTTC. This sequence encodes CASSQEAGGIYNEQFF.

The rearrangement uses TRBV20-1 and TRBJ2-5; 14 nucleotides agree with TRBD2. This CDR3 region has 14 residues. J was trimmed by 4 bases and V by 6 bases; bases with no gene match: 4. Germline-derived CDR1 and CDR2 are DFQATT and SNEGSKA (reference sequence). The CDR3 DNA reads as TGCAGTGCCCCGGGACTAGCGGGGGTAGAGACCCAGTACTTC. This codes for CSAPGLAGVETQYF.

This sequence joins TRBV24-1 and TRBJ2-1, with 10 bases aligning to TRBD2. With V trimmed by 9 bases and J by 6 bases, 22 bases remained unmatched. Germline values: CDR1 KGHDR, CDR2 SFDVKD. There are 19 residues in the CDR3. The DNA for the CDR3 is TGTGCCACCGCTCCTATTGGGCTAGCGGGAGCGCCAAAGAGCAATGAGCAGTTCTTC. It yields the protein CATAPIGLAGAPKSNEQFF.

In DNA form, the CDR3 reads TGTGCCAGCAGTTCTACAGGGGGTTCGGGGGAGCTGTTTTTT. It translates to CASSSTGGSGELFF. The chain links TRBV28 to TRBJ2-2; TRBD1 agrees at 8 bases. Trimming at V came to 4 bases and at J to 8 bases, leaving 6 bases not matched to a gene. CDR1 and CDR2 from the germline V gene are MDHEN and SYDVKM. This CDR3 is 14 amino acids long.

This clonotype was seen at least ten times. The chain carries TRBV28 and TRBJ2-5, with TRBD1 matching 9 bases. Germline CDR1 and CDR2: MDHEN and SYDVKM. CDR3 size: 16 residues. The trim removed 6 bases at V and 3 bases at J, leaving 11 bases unmatched. The CDR3 DNA follows: TGTGCCAGCAGCAAACCCCGGACAGGGGTTGAAGAGACCCAGTACTTC. This sequence encodes CASSKPRTGVEETQYF. The full variable domain, rest sourced from reference TRBV28 and TRBJ2-5, is DVKVTQSSRYLVKRTGEKVFLECVQDMDHENMFWYRQDPGLGLRLIYFSYDVKMKEKGDIPEGYSVSREKKERFSLILESASTNQTSMYLCASSKPRTGVEETQYFGPGTRLLVL.

The chain recombines TRBV7-6 with TRBJ2-4; TRBD1 is a possible D gene (6 bases). CDR1 and CDR2 from the germline V gene are SGHVS and FNYEAQ. CDR3 size: 16 residues. The ends were cut back, 5 bases at V and 6 bases at J, with 20 bases in the middle. The CDR3 loop reads CASSGSDQGWGNIQYF. The CDR3 bases are TGTGCCAGCAGCGGCAGCGACCAGGGGTGGGGAAACATTCAGTACTTC.

This rearrangement joins TRBV7-8 to TRBJ2-1; TRBD2 agrees at 9 bases. The CDR3 has 16 residues. Unmatched junction bases numbered 8, after V lost 4 bases and J lost 4 bases. Germline loops: CDR1 SGHVS, CDR2 FQNEAQ. The CDR3: CASSSAGGLNYNEQFF. Here the CDR3 DNA reads TGTGCCAGCAGCTCGGCGGGGGGGCTTAATTACAATGAGCAGTTCTTC.

This chain joins TRBV19 and TRBJ2-4, with D perhaps assigned TRBD1 or TRBD2 (5 bases each). The CDR3 consists of 13 residues. V was trimmed by 7 bases and J by 7 bases, leaving 14 bases between them. Germline CDR1 is LNHDA and CDR2 is SQIVND (reference sequence). The CDR3 spells CASTGAWGNIQYF. The CDR3 DNA reads as TGTGCCAGTACGGGTGCTTGGGGGAACATTCAGTACTTC.

The chain uses TRBV20-1 and TRBJ1-5, with D uncertain. The CDR3 loop spans 13 amino acids. V gave up 3 bases and J gave up 3 bases, with 9 bases separating them. Germline V CDR1 and CDR2: DFQATT, SNEGSKA (reference sequence). Here the CDR3 DNA reads TGCAGTGCTAGTCTCAGCTTCAATCAGCCCCAGCATTTT. As protein: CSASLSFNQPQHF.

The gene calls are TRBV2 and TRBJ2-5; the D call may be TRBD1 or TRBD2 (5 bases each). CDR1 and CDR2 (germline): SNHLY, FYNNEI. This CDR3 comprises 12 residues. V was trimmed by 8 bases and J by 2 bases, leaving 9 bases between them. This chain's CDR3 is CASGGQQETQYF. Written as DNA, the CDR3 is TGTGCCAGCGGGGGTCAACAAGAGACCCAGTACTTC.

The CDR3 DNA follows: TGTGCCAGCGAGGGACAGGGGAATTCACCCCTCCACTTT. Amino acids: CASEGQGNSPLHF. This chain joins TRBV6-1 and TRBJ1-6, with TRBD1 identical over 10 bases. V was pared by 8 bases and J by 7 bases, with 2 bases of the junction left unmatched. The CDR3 length is 13 residues. Germline assignment: CDR1 MNHNS and CDR2 SASEGT.

In its sample, this clonotype was seen many times. The chain combines TRBV5-8 with TRBJ1-1, with D possibly being TRBD1 (5 bases). The CDR3 spans 13 residues. V lost 4 bases and J 5 bases, leaving 12 bases between the germline ends. Per the germline V gene, CDR1 is SGHTS and CDR2 is YDEGEE. In nucleotides, the CDR3 is TGTGCCAGCAGCGTCATCCCAGGGACTGAAGCTTTCTTT. This codes for CASSVIPGTEAFF.